This TCR beta chain emerged from a study of CD8 T cells in ankylosing spondylitis (dated by TCRdb to 2016 to 2017). Concerning the study at large: The study profiled T cell receptor beta repertoires in healthy donors and ankylosing spondylitis patients to find disease-linked TCR variants. The whole study cohort included 90 to 120 healthy donors and 20 to 25 ankylosing spondylitis patients. Peripheral blood was sampled, and synovial fluid was also collected from ankylosing spondylitis patients. The full study reports these points: A TCR beta motif made up of several highly homologous amino acid variants appeared to be characteristic of blood from ankylosing spondylitis patients. The disease-linked clones showed a CD8+ phenotype and occurred at relatively low frequencies in peripheral blood. Some motif variants were previously reported in synovial fluid and blood of reactive arthritis patients, suggesting common disease-initiation mechanisms. The disease-linked clones were reported to be significantly enriched in matched synovial fluid samples from ankylosing spondylitis patients.

From the germline V gene, CDR1 is SGHRS and CDR2 is YFSETQ. From cysteine to phenylalanine, the CDR3 is 15 amino acids long. The sequence is cut down to CDR3 DNA, 45 bases in frame from base 1. For this chain, trimming is 4 bases at the V end and 8 bases at the J end, and the number of junction bases without a gene match is 5. Sequencing took place on an Illumina HiSeq 2500. TCR beta libraries were prepared by quantitative 5'-RACE with molecular barcodes. The authors processed their data as follows. A new computational method based on a probabilistic model of VDJ rearrangement was used to identify disease-linked TCR variants. Using fastp at Q25 and MiXCR, TCRdb reprocessed the public reads and kept productive beta chains. Each entry is one CDR3 protein sequence, shown with its most common DNA and genes. These V and J calls are TCRdb output, not the study's own analysis. The table for this sample lists hundreds of thousands of distinct CDR3 sequences; roughly 22% of them were counted only once. The biggest ten clones account for around 13% of the sample.

This clonotype was picked up a small number of times. Its antigen specificity is not known. Nothing much larger sits one base from this clone, and base qualities are not available. The sequencing input was blood, either unsorted or a sorted T cell fraction (not recorded which). The TCR comes from a male donor with ankylosing spondylitis or in good health (not recorded which). Here the chain combines TRBV5-1 and TRBJ2-1; TRBD2 lines up with 14 middle nucleotides. The nucleotide sequence is TGCGCCAGCAGCCAGACTAGCGGGGGGGCCGATGAGCAGTTCTTC. Translated, this gives CASSQTSGGADEQFF. Reference TRBV5-1 and TRBJ2-1 proteins supply the regions before and after the CDR3; the full variable domain is: KAGVTQTPRYLIKTRGQQVTLSCSPISGHRSVSWYQQTPGQGLQFLFEYFSETQRNKGNFPGRFSGRQFSNSRSEMNVSTLELGDSALYLCASSQTSGGADEQFFGPGTRLTVL.